The 5 T cell receptor beta chains given below trace back to one sample, sequenced in a study of OX40 agonist ivuxolimab in advanced cancers. Sequenced by immunoSEQ multiplex PCR; TCRdb stores in-frame clones only, minus some. The sample has tens of thousands of clones; roughly nine tenths are singletons. The material sequenced was CD4+ or CD8+ T cells sorted from blood, taken in a trial of the OX40 agonist ivuxolimab. Receptors were obtained from an adult with an advanced solid tumor such as melanoma, head and neck, liver or kidney cancer.

This clone was seen a single time. V is TRBV4-2 and J is TRBJ2-7; unclear D gene. The CDR3 is 14 residues long. V was pared by 1 base and J by 3 bases, with 10 bases between. Per germline, CDR1 LGHNA and CDR2 YNFKEQ. The DNA for the CDR3 is TGTGCCAGCAGCCAAGGGGAAAAAGGCTACGAGCAGTACTTC. Its translation is CASSQGEKGYEQYF.

Only a few counts were recorded for this clone. The V gene is TRBV7-9, the J gene TRBJ2-7, with a tentative D call TRBD2 (6 bases). V lost 4 bases and J 4 bases, leaving 14 bases between the germline ends. The CDR3 is 14 residues long. Germline lookup yields CDR1 SEHNR and CDR2 FQNEAQ (reference sequence). CDR3 region: CASSSSAGLYEQYF. In DNA, the CDR3 is TGTGCCAGCAGCTCAAGCGCGGGGCTTTACGAGCAGTACTTC.

The chain couples TRBV14 to TRBJ1-4; 7 bases agree with TRBD1. CDR1 and CDR2 (germline): SGHDN, FVKESK. The CDR3 has 17 residues. Trimming took 3 bases from V and 4 from J; bases not matched to a gene: 11. The CDR3 DNA reads TGTGCCAGCAGCCATGAATCTCCGGGACAGATTAATGAAAAACTGTTTTTT. Protein sequence: CASSHESPGQINEKLFF.

The chain joins TRBV2 to TRBJ2-7, with TRBD1 matching over 9 bases. The CDR3 consists of 14 residues. The J segment lost 3 bases and the V segment lost 6 bases, leaving 6 bases of the junction unmatched. The V gene's germline CDR1 is SNHLY and CDR2 FYNNEI. The CDR3 loop is CASRGTGQYYEQYF. CDR3 sequence (DNA): TGTGCCAGCAGAGGGACAGGGCAATACTACGAGCAGTACTTC.

The chain links TRBV2 to TRBJ2-1, with 7 nucleotides matching TRBD2. The CDR3 length is 16 residues. Trimming at V came to 1 base and at J to 7 bases, leaving 10 bases not matched to a gene. Germline V gene data show CDR1 as SNHLY and CDR2 as FYNNEI. CDR3 nucleotides: TGTGCCAGCAGTGAAGGGGGGGGAGAAGTACAGAATGAGCAGTTCTTC. Protein sequence: CASSEGGGEVQNEQFF.